The 8 T cell receptor beta chains listed next were all sequenced from one sample in a study of Tregs in tolerant kidney transplant recipients (dated by TCRdb to the late 2010s). Reading the label with the study, this specimen's time point is: 6 months after combined kidney and bone marrow transplant. The transplants used related donors with nonmyeloablative bone marrow transplantation, and mixed chimerism in the human trials was transient. The library was made by the immunoSEQ multiplex PCR assay. The table comes from immuneACCESS by way of TCRdb, which keeps in-frame sequences with V and J called. Part of the clones is missing from these tables; in studies checked, under half for an unresolved V gene and the rest for unknown reasons. This sample is represented by around 64,000 clones; more than 70% of them were singletons. The ten biggest clones cover 3.8% of the sample. Sequencing used CD4+ T cells from blood (PBMCs), obtained 6 months after the transplant. The receptors here all came from a human patient who received a combined kidney and bone marrow transplant. Following transplantation, T cells from the graft donor may be among those present.

This clone has a handful of counts. The chain links TRBV7-9 to TRBJ1-6, with TRBD1 matching 7 bases. The V gene end was trimmed by 8 bases and the J gene end by 9 bases; junction bases not matched to a gene: 13. CDR3 length: 15 amino acids. Germline V lookup: CDR1 SEHNR, CDR2 FQNEAQ (reference sequence). The DNA of the CDR3 is TGTGCCAGCGACAAGACTGGGACAGCCCCTTCACCCCTCCACTTT. Translated, it gives CASDKTGTAPSPLHF. Full variable domain (rest looked up from reference TRBV7-9 and TRBJ1-6): DTGVSQNPRHKITKRGQNVTFRCDPISEHNRLYWYRQTLGQGPEFLTYFQNEAQLEKSRLLSDRFSAERPKGSFSTLEIQRTEQGDSAMYLCASDKTGTAPSPLHFGNGTRLTVT.

The J gene is TRBJ1-3, the V gene TRBV18, with unresolved D. V lost 2 bases and J lost 6, with 17 bases in between. Per germline, CDR1 KGHSH and CDR2 LQKENI. The CDR3 runs to 16 residues. The DNA of the CDR3 is TGTGCCAGCTCACCATCCTTTGCGGGTTACGAAAACACCATATATTTT. It codes for CASSPSFAGYENTIYF. Full variable domain (remainder filled in from reference TRBV18 and TRBJ1-3): NAGVMQNPRHLVRRRGQEARLRCSPMKGHSHVYWYRQLPEEGLKFMVYLQKENIIDESGMPKERFSAEFPKEGPSILRIQQVVRGDSAAYFCASSPSFAGYENTIYFGEGSWLTVV.

This chain's CDR3 is CSAGTGGFDEQFF. CDR3 nucleotide sequence: TGCAGCGCAGGGACAGGGGGCTTCGATGAGCAGTTCTTC. The chain joins TRBV29-1 to TRBJ2-1; TRBD1 agrees at 12 bases. CDR3 size: 13 residues. With V trimmed by 7 bases and J by 8 bases, 6 bases remained unmatched. From germline, CDR1 is SQVTM and CDR2 ANQGSEA.

This clone occurred a few times. The chain couples TRBV19 to TRBJ2-7, with D possibly TRBD1 on 5 matching bases. The ends were cut back, 2 bases at V and 6 bases at J, with 11 bases in the middle. Germline V gives CDR1 LNHDA, CDR2 SQIVND (reference sequence). This CDR3 is built from 13 residues. The CDR3 region is CASSIQGWSEQYF. As DNA, the CDR3 is TGTGCCAGTAGTATACAGGGATGGAGCGAGCAGTACTTC.

This chain joins TRBV7-2 and TRBJ1-2; TRBD1 agrees at 10 bases. The CDR3 is 14 amino acids. V lost 7 bases to trimming and J lost 3 bases; unmatched junction nucleotides: 5. Looked up from germline, CDR1 is SGHTA and CDR2 is FQGNSA. The CDR3 here is CASTWTGGDYGYTF. As DNA, the CDR3 is TGTGCCAGCACCTGGACAGGGGGAGACTATGGCTACACCTTC.

The chain uses TRBV7-9 and TRBJ1-2, with D possibly being TRBD1 (6 bases). Germline V gives CDR1 SEHNR, CDR2 FQNEAQ (reference sequence). This CDR3 has 15 residues. Trimming removed 5 bases at V and 4 bases at J, with 17 bases between. In nucleotides, the CDR3 is TGTGCCAGCAGCGATTACGCCGGACAGCCCTATGGCTACACCTTC. It codes for CASSDYAGQPYGYTF.

This sequence joins TRBV9 and TRBJ2-5; 8 nucleotides line up with TRBD2. CDR1 and CDR2 from the germline V gene are SGDLS and YYNGEE. The CDR3 is 14 amino acids. V lost 4 bases and J lost 7; bases outside the gene matches: 9. The CDR3 DNA sequence: TGTGCCAGCAGCCGTGGAGCGGGAGAAGGGACCCAGTACTTC. Translation gives CASSRGAGEGTQYF.

The V gene is TRBV2, the J gene TRBJ1-4; TRBD1 aligns across 7 bases. Germline V lookup: CDR1 SNHLY, CDR2 FYNNEI. The CDR3 has 15 amino acids. V lost 5 bases and J lost 4; bases outside the gene matches: 7. The CDR3: CASSTGTAINEKLFF. The CDR3 bases are TGTGCCAGCAGTACAGGGACAGCCATTAATGAAAAACTGTTTTTT.